A single sample is the source of the 10 T cell receptor beta chains below, sequenced in a study of TIL therapy for anti-PD-1-resistant metastatic lung cancer. This was the immunoSEQ v3 assay. Repertoires were generated with immunoSEQ multiplex PCR, while TCRdb's copy carries only in-frame clones and drops some. The table includes 5,900 or so clones, roughly 64% detected once. Time point here: pre-treatment sample, taken before nivolumab and TIL therapy. Tumor tissue came from excised metastases, mostly pleural nodules or supraclavicular lymph nodes. The source material was tumor tissue, sampled at baseline. These receptors were obtained from a person aged 25 to 85 with non-small cell lung cancer.

The J gene is TRBJ1-5, the V gene TRBV4-1; a possible D gene is TRBD1 (5 bases). CDR1 is MGHRA, CDR2 YSYEKL, per germline. The CDR3 runs 16 residues. Deletions cut 3 bases from V and 0 bases from J, with 12 bases between. The chain's CDR3 is CASSQVDSFSNQPQHF. CDR3 in DNA: TGCGCCAGCAGCCAGGTTGACAGTTTTAGCAATCAGCCCCAGCATTTT.

This clone was detected only once. This chain joins TRBV6-4 and TRBJ2-5, with a weak D call TRBD1 (5 bases). This CDR3 spans 15 amino acids. V lost 4 bases, J lost 2 bases, and 14 bases lay in between. CDR1 is MRHNA and CDR2 is SNTAGT in the germline V gene. The CDR3 DNA is TGTGCCAGCAGTGTGCGTCCAGGGCCGCAAGAGACCCAGTACTTC. Translating it yields CASSVRPGPQETQYF.

The sample holds a few counts of this clone. The genes are TRBV7-6 and TRBJ1-1; 9 bases fit TRBD1. Germline V gene data show CDR1 as SGHVS and CDR2 as FNYEAQ. Trimming at V came to 4 bases and at J to 1 base, leaving 13 bases not matched to a gene. The CDR3 has 18 residues. The CDR3 nucleotides are TGTGCCAGCAGCTCGACCCCCGGGACAGGGTTCCCGAACACTGAAGCTTTCTTT. Protein product: CASSSTPGTGFPNTEAFF.

The chain combines TRBV10-2 with TRBJ2-5; possibly TRBD1 or TRBD2 for D (6 bases each). CDR1 is WSHSY and CDR2 is SAAADI in the germline V gene. The CDR3 extends over 12 amino acids. Trimming took off 7 bases at V and 3 bases at J, with 9 bases between the two ends. In DNA form, the CDR3 reads TGCGCCAGCAAAGGGGGGAAAGAGACCCAGTACTTC. Its protein is CASKGGKETQYF.

This clone was found a few times. The J gene is TRBJ2-3, the V gene TRBV24-1, with 9 bases fitting TRBD2. With V trimmed by 3 bases and J by 1 base, 7 bases remained unmatched. The CDR3 loop spans 17 amino acids. CDR1 and CDR2 (germline): KGHDR, SFDVKD. CDR3 nucleotides: TGTGCCACCAGTGATGTTCGGCGGGGGGGCGGCACAGATACGCAGTATTTT. It codes for CATSDVRRGGGTDTQYF.

The chain is built from TRBV5-1 and TRBJ2-7, with D perhaps matching TRBD1 (6 bases). Germline V gene data show CDR1 as SGHRS and CDR2 as YFSETQ. With 1 base removed from V and 5 bases from J, the gap between germline ends came to 16 bases. The CDR3 is made up of 15 amino acids. Here the CDR3 DNA reads TGCGCCAGCAGCTTGAGTCGGGTACGGGACAACGAGCAGTACTTC. Amino acid sequence: CASSLSRVRDNEQYF.

V usage is TRBV2 and J usage is TRBJ1-2, with 9 bases aligning to TRBD1. Germline CDR1 SNHLY, CDR2 FYNNEI. The trim removed 3 bases at V and 3 bases at J, leaving 8 bases unmatched. The CDR3 runs to 16 residues. The CDR3 is CASSDGTGGVYYGYTF. The CDR3 bases are TGTGCCAGCAGTGACGGTACAGGGGGCGTATACTATGGCTACACCTTC.

This clone has a handful of counts. V gene TRBV12-3 or TRBV12-4 combines with J gene TRBJ1-1; no clear D. Trimming left V 2 bases short and J 6 bases short, with 4 bases between. CDR3 length equals 11 residues. DNA for the CDR3: TGTGCCAGCAGTTTAAAGGCTGAAGCTTTCTTT. Amino acids: CASSLKAEAFF.

This sequence joins TRBV7-6 and TRBJ1-5; a possible D gene is TRBD1 (5 bases). This CDR3 spans 14 amino acids. From germline, CDR1 is SGHVS and CDR2 FNYEAQ. V was shortened by 5 bases and J by 7 bases, with 15 bases between the two germline ends. CDR3 in amino acids: CASSPYGAGQPQHF. Here the CDR3 DNA reads TGTGCCAGCAGCCCCTACGGGGCTGGACAGCCCCAGCATTTT. The whole variable domain, remainder taken from reference TRBV7-6 and TRBJ1-5, is GAGVSQSPRYKVTKRGQDVALRCDPISGHVSLYWYRQALGQGPEFLTYFNYEAQQDKSGLPNDRFSAERPEGSISTLTIQRTEQRDSAMYRCASSPYGAGQPQHFGDGTRLSIL.

In this sample, this clone turned up a few times. The chain employs TRBV30 and TRBJ2-5, with a tentative D call TRBD2 (6 bases). The germline V gene has CDR1 GTSNPN and CDR2 SVGIG (reference sequence). CDR3 length: 12 residues. V was clipped by 8 bases and J by 5 bases, with 15 bases between them. In nucleotides, the CDR3 is TGTGCCCACCGCCCCGCGGGGGAGACCCAGTACTTC. Protein sequence: CAHRPAGETQYF.